The subject of this entry is one T cell receptor (beta chain). This entry belongs to a study of post-analysis software for immune sequencing data. Carried by the TCR beta cDNA libraries were unique molecular identifiers. Each CDR3 protein gets one entry after TCRdb re-called the PCR reads with MiXCR. The table shows about half a million distinct CDR3 sequences, with under 55% occurring only once. The sequence was obtained from a girl aged 10-17 years with multiple sclerosis. The sample comprised blood.

The CDR3 reads CASSQDQGGYGYTF. CDR3 nucleotide sequence: TGCGCCAGCAGCCAGGACCAGGGGGGCTATGGCTACACCTTC. The V call is TRBV4-1, the J call TRBJ1-2; 7 positions match TRBD1. The CDR3 runs to 14 residues. Germline-derived CDR1 and CDR2 are MGHRA and YSYEKL. Trimming cost V 3 bases and J 4 bases; bases outside gene matches: 5.